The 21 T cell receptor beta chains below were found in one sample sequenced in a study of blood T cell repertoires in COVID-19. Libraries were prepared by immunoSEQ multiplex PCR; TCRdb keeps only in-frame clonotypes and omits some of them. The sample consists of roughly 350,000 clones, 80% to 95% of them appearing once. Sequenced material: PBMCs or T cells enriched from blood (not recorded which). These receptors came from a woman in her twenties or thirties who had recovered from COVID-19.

As DNA, the CDR3 is TGTGCCAGCAGCTTATGGGTAGCGGTCAATGAGCAGTTCTTC. Translating gives CASSLWVAVNEQFF. The chain links TRBV7-9 to TRBJ2-1; perhaps TRBD2 as D (6 bases). Germline CDR1 SEHNR, CDR2 FQNEAQ (reference sequence). The V end was cut by 2 bases, the J end by 6 bases, with 11 bases between. The CDR3 runs to 14 residues. Filled out from reference TRBV7-9 and TRBJ2-1, the complete variable domain reads DTGVSQNPRHKITKRGQNVTFRCDPISEHNRLYWYRQTLGQGPEFLTYFQNEAQLEKSRLLSDRFSAERPKGSFSTLEIQRTEQGDSAMYLCASSLWVAVNEQFFGPGTRLTVL.

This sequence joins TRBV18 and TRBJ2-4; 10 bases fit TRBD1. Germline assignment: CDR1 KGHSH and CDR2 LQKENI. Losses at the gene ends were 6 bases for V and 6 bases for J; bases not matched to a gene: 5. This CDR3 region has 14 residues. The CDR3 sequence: CASSQGQGGNIQYF. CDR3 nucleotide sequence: TGTGCCAGCTCCCAAGGACAGGGGGGAAACATTCAGTACTTC.

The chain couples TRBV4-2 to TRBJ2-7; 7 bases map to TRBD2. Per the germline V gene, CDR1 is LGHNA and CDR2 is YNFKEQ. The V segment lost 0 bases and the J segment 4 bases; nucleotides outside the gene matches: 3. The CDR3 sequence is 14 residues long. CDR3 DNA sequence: TGTGCCAGCAGCCAAGATCTCGGGGGGTACGAGCAGTACTTC. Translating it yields CASSQDLGGYEQYF.

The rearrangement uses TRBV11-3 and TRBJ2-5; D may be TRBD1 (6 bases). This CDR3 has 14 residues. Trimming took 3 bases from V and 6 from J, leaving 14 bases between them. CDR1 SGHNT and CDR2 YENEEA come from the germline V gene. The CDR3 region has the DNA TGTGCCAGCAGCTTTGGTTACAGGGAACAGACCCAGTACTTC. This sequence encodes CASSFGYREQTQYF. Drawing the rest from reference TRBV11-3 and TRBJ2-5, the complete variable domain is EAGVVQSPRYKIIEKKQPVAFWCNPISGHNTLYWYLQNLGQGPELLIRYENEEAVDDSQLPKDRFSAERLKGVDSTLKIQPAELGDSAVYLCASSFGYREQTQYFGPGTRLLVL.

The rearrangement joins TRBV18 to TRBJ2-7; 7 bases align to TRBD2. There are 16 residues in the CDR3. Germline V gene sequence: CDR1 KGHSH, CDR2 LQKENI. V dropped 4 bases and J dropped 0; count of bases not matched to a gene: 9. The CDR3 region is CASSQVQLAASYEQYF. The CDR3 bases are TGTGCCAGCTCACAGGTCCAGCTAGCGGCCTCCTACGAGCAGTACTTC. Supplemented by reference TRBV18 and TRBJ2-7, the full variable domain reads NAGVMQNPRHLVRRRGQEARLRCSPMKGHSHVYWYRQLPEEGLKFMVYLQKENIIDESGMPKERFSAEFPKEGPSILRIQQVVRGDSAAYFCASSQVQLAASYEQYFGPGTRLTVT.

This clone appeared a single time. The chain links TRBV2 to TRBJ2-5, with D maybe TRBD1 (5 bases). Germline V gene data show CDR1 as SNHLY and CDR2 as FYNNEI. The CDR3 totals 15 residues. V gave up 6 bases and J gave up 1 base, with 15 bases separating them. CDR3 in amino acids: CASRPTTVSQETQYF. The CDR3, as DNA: TGTGCCAGCAGACCGACGACAGTCAGCCAAGAGACCCAGTACTTC.

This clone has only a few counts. CDR3 residues: CARSLGQGILYGYTF. The CDR3 region has the DNA TGTGCCAGAAGCTTGGGGCAGGGTATCCTCTATGGCTACACCTTC. V gene TRBV5-3 combines with J gene TRBJ1-2, with D possibly TRBD1 on 5 matching bases. TRBV5-3 is assigned to the ORF class and has an uncertain function. CDR3 length: 15 amino acids. Trimming removed 0 bases from V and 4 bases from J, with 13 bases in between.

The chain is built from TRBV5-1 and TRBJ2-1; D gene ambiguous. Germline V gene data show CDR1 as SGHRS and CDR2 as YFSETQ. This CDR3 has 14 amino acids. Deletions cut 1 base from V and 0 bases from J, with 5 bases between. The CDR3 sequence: CASSLMSSYNEQFF. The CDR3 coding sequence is TGCGCCAGCAGCTTGATGAGCTCCTACAATGAGCAGTTCTTC.

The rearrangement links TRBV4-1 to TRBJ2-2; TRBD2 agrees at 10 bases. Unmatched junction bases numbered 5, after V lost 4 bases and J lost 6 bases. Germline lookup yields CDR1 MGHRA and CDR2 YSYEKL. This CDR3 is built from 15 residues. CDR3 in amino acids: CASSPLAGAPGELFF. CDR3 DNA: TGCGCCAGCAGCCCTCTAGCGGGAGCCCCCGGGGAGCTGTTTTTT.

The CDR3 loop is CASSLDGTGGQPQHF. CDR3 DNA sequence: TGCGCCAGCAGCTTGGACGGGACAGGGGGCCAGCCCCAGCATTTT. The rearrangement joins TRBV5-1 to TRBJ1-5; 12 bases agree with TRBD1. CDR3 length: 15 amino acids. J lost 7 bases, V lost 0 bases, and 2 bases had no gene match. The germline gives CDR1 SGHRS, CDR2 YFSETQ.

This CDR3 reads CASSASWGQVEREQYF. CDR3 DNA sequence: TGTGCCAGCAGCGCATCGTGGGGCCAAGTCGAGAGAGAGCAGTACTTC. The J gene is TRBJ2-7, the V gene TRBV7-2, with TRBD1 as a possible D gene (5 bases). The CDR3 runs 16 residues. Deletions cut 5 bases from V and 7 bases from J, with 24 bases between. Germline CDR1 and CDR2: SGHTA and FQGNSA.

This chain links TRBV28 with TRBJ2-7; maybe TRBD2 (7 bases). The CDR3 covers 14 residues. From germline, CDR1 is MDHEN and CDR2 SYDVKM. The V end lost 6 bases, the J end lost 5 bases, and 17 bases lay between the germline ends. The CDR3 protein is CASSQSGTYHEQYF. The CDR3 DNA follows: TGTGCCAGCAGCCAGAGCGGGACATATCACGAGCAGTACTTC.

CDR3 in DNA: TGTGCCAGCAGTTCGTCGGATAAGGGGAGGACTGAAGCTTTCTTT. Its protein product is CASSSSDKGRTEAFF. The rearrangement links TRBV27 to TRBJ1-1, with a possible D match to TRBD1 (5 bases). V was cut by 4 bases and J by 5 bases, with 17 bases left in between. This CDR3 has 15 amino acids. Looked up from germline, CDR1 is MNHEY and CDR2 is SMNVEV (reference sequence).

CDR3 residues: CASSLASGRYEQYF. DNA for the CDR3: TGCGCCAGCAGCCTGGCTAGCGGGCGCTACGAGCAGTACTTC. This sequence joins TRBV4-3 and TRBJ2-7; 8 positions agree with TRBD2. The CDR3 is 14 residues long. Germline V gives CDR1 LGHNA, CDR2 YSLEER. V shed 4 bases, J shed 3 bases, and the junction held 5 bases outside the gene matches.

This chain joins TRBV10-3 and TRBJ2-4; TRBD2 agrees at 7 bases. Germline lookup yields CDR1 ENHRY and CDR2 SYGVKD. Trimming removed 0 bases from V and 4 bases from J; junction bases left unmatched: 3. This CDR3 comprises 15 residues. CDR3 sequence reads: CAISESGLLKNIQYF. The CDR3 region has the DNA TGTGCCATCAGTGAGTCGGGACTACTTAAAAACATTCAGTACTTC.

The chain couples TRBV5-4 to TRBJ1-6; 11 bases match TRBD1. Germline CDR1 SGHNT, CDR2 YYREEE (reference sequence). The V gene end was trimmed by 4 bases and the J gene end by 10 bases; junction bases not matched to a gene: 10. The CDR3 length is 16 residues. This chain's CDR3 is CASSPGQGGPGSPLHF. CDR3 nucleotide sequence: TGTGCCAGCAGCCCGGGACAGGGGGGGCCTGGGTCACCCCTCCACTTT.

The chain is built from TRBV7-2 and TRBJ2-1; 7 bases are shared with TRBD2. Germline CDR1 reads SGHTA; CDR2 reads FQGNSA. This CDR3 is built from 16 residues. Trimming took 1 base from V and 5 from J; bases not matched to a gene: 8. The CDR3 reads CASSLGGGWINNEQFF. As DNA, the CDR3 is TGTGCCAGCAGCTTAGGCGGGGGTTGGATAAACAATGAGCAGTTCTTC. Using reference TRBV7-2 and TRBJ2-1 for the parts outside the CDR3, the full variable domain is GAGVSQSPSNKVTEKGKDVELRCDPISGHTALYWYRQSLGQGLEFLIYFQGNSAPDKSGLPSDRFSAERTGGSVSTLTIQRTQQEDSAVYLCASSLGGGWINNEQFFGPGTRLTVL.

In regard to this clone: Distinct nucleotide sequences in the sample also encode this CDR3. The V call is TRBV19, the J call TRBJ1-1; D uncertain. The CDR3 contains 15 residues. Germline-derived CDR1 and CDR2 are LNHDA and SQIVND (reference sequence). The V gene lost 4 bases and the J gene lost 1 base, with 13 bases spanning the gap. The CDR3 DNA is TGTGCCAGTAGTAAATTCATACAGAAGAACACTGAAGCTTTCTTT. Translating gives CASSKFIQKNTEAFF.

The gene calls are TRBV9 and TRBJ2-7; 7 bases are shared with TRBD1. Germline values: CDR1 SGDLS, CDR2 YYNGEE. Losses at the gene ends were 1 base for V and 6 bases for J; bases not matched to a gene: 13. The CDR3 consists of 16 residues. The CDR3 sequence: CASSVLDRAIPGEQYF. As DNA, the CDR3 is TGTGCCAGCAGCGTACTAGACAGGGCTATTCCGGGCGAGCAGTACTTC.

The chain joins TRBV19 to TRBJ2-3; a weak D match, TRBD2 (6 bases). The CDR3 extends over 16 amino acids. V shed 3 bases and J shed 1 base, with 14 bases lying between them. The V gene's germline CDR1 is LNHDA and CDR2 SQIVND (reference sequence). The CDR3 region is CASSMGDWGGTDTQYF. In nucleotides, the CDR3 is TGTGCCAGTAGTATGGGGGATTGGGGGGGCACAGATACGCAGTATTTT.

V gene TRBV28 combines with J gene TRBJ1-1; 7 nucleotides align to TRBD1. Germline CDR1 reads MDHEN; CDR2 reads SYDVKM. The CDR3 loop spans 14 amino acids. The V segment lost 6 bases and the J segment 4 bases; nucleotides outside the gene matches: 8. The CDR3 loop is CASRPQGRSTEAFF. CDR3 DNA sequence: TGTGCCAGCAGGCCACAGGGGCGAAGCACTGAAGCTTTCTTT.